This T cell receptor beta chain was found in a study of cytomegalovirus exposure and HLA in healthy donors. The CDR3 is 13 residues long. Germline CDR1 and CDR2: LGHNA and YNFKEQ. V gave up 5 bases and J gave up 1 base; unmatched junction bases: 1. A multiplex PCR was run with 60 Vbeta primers and 13 Jbeta primers. The method was immunoSEQ multiplex PCR; TCRdb's version includes in-frame clones alone and lacks a portion of them. Among more than 150,000 clones listed, around 76% were seen once. The chain carries TRBV4-2 and TRBJ2-7; 8 bases align to TRBD1. The sequence was obtained from a woman in her 30s in good health and CMV-seropositive. What was sequenced was PBMCs. The chain's CDR3 is CASSGDRSYEQYF. The CDR3 region has the DNA TGTGCCAGCAGCGGGGACAGGTCCTACGAGCAGTACTTC.